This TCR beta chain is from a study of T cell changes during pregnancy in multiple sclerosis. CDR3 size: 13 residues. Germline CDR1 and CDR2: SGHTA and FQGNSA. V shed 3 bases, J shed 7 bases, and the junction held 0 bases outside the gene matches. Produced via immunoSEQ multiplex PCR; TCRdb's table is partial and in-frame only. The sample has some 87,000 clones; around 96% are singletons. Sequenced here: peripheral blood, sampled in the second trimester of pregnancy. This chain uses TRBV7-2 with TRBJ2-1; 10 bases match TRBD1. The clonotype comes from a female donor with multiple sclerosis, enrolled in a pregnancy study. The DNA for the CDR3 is TGTGCCAGCAGCTTGGGACAGGGGAATGAGCAGTTCTTC. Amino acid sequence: CASSLGQGNEQFF.